This TCR beta chain emerged from a study of T cell repertoires in cytomegalovirus infection. Across the whole study: Shared public TCR beta signatures pointed to both CMV infection and a matching HLA type. Study-level findings and limits: Ex vivo, HLA-C-restricted CMV-specific TCR beta clonotypes prevailed over the rest of the response. The cumulative frequency of public TCR beta families distinguished individuals who carried CMV together with the relevant HLA.

Note on this clonotype: The antigen remains unidentified.

Germline V CDR1 and CDR2: PRHDT, FYEKMQ (reference sequence). The CDR3 covers 13 residues. Losses at the gene ends were 6 bases for V and 6 bases for J; bases not matched to a gene: 4. TCRdb processed the reads anew with MiXCR; each CDR3 protein has one entry. The sample has over 95,000 distinct CDR3 sequences; 30% are singletons. This clonotype originated in a human donor in good health (CMV status not recorded). Some clones in this sample may be carry-over from other donors' samples. The sequences come from CD8+ T cells from cultured PBMCs, collected from culture after CMV antigen stimulation. This rearrangement joins TRBV13 to TRBJ2-3; 9 nucleotides agree with TRBD1. CDR3 nucleotides: TGTGCCAGCAGAGGACAGGGGCCCGATACGCAGTATTTT. Translation gives CASRGQGPDTQYF.